Following are 23 T cell receptor beta chains from one sample sequenced in a study of shared clonotypes between healthy human individuals. Profiled with immunoSEQ multiplex PCR; TCRdb holds only in-frame clones, not every one. The table includes over 1.5 million clones, 95% to 99% detected once. The sample was naive CD4+ T cells sorted from blood. Documented subset: CD45RA+ positively selected. The receptors were gathered from a man younger than 45 in good health.

The chain combines TRBV7-3 with TRBJ2-2, with TRBD2 identical over 10 bases. V dropped 4 bases and J dropped 0; count of bases not matched to a gene: 8. The germline V gene has CDR1 SGHTA and CDR2 FQGTGA. The CDR3 runs to 18 residues. CDR3 region: CASSSHVAGGANTGELFF. The CDR3, as DNA: TGTGCCAGCAGCTCCCACGTAGCGGGAGGCGCGAACACCGGGGAGCTGTTTTTT.

J is TRBJ2-3 and V is TRBV15, with 7 bases that match TRBD2. Unmatched junction bases numbered 7, after V lost 0 bases and J lost 4 bases. Germline lookup yields CDR1 LNHNV and CDR2 YYDKDF (reference sequence). This CDR3 comprises 16 residues. The DNA of the CDR3 is TGTGCCACCAGCAGAGATCTGCGGGAGTCTGCAGATACGCAGTATTTT. Translated: CATSRDLRESADTQYF.

The gene calls are TRBV5-1 and TRBJ1-4; TRBD1 aligns across 9 bases. Germline loops: CDR1 SGHRS, CDR2 YFSETQ. The J segment lost 5 bases and the V segment lost 4 bases, leaving 6 bases of the junction unmatched. The CDR3 is made up of 15 amino acids. This CDR3 is CASSPGDRANEKLFF. The CDR3 nucleotides are TGCGCCAGCAGCCCAGGGGACAGGGCAAATGAAAAACTGTTTTTT.

The chain joins TRBV7-2 to TRBJ2-2; 10 bases are shared with TRBD1. CDR1 SGHTA and CDR2 FQGNSA come from the germline V gene. This CDR3 has 16 residues. Germline trimming cut 4 bases from V and 6 bases from J; bases unmatched to any gene: 8. Here the CDR3 DNA reads TGTGCCAGCAGCTACTACCGGGACAGGGGATCCGGGGAGCTGTTTTTT. Amino acids: CASSYYRDRGSGELFF. The whole variable domain, remainder taken from reference TRBV7-2 and TRBJ2-2, is GAGVSQSPSNKVTEKGKDVELRCDPISGHTALYWYRQSLGQGLEFLIYFQGNSAPDKSGLPSDRFSAERTGGSVSTLTIQRTQQEDSAVYLCASSYYRDRGSGELFFGEGSRLTVL.

This chain links TRBV2 with TRBJ2-2; no firm D call. The germline CDR1 and CDR2 sequences are SNHLY and FYNNEI. With 9 bases removed from V and 7 bases from J, the gap between germline ends came to 18 bases. The CDR3 is made up of 14 amino acids. CDR3 bases: TGTGCCAGACAAGCCAGAGTTTCCGGCGGGGAGCTGTTTTTT. Translating it yields CARQARVSGGELFF.

The rearrangement joins TRBV6-6 to TRBJ2-7, with 11 bases aligning to TRBD1. The V gene end was trimmed by 2 bases and the J gene end by 6 bases; junction bases not matched to a gene: 6. The germline V gene has CDR1 MNHNY and CDR2 SVGAGI (reference sequence). This CDR3 spans 15 amino acids. The CDR3 DNA sequence: TGTGCCAGCAGTTACACGGAAGGGACAGGGGGCGAGCAGTACTTC. Translation: CASSYTEGTGGEQYF.

Comments on this clone: The sample holds other DNA sequences that translate to the same CDR3. The V and J genes are TRBV5-4 and TRBJ1-5; D gene ambiguous. V was clipped by 0 bases and J by 1 base, with 5 bases between them. CDR1 and CDR2 from the germline V gene are SGHNT and YYREEE (reference sequence). The CDR3 loop spans 14 amino acids. The CDR3 DNA sequence: TGTGCCAGCAGCTTGGCAGGAAGCAATCAGCCCCAGCATTTT. The encoded protein is CASSLAGSNQPQHF.

The V gene is TRBV28, the J gene TRBJ1-1; tentatively, D is TRBD1 (5 bases). The germline V gene has CDR1 MDHEN and CDR2 SYDVKM. The CDR3 has 12 amino acids. Trimming removed 6 bases from V and 7 bases from J, with 12 bases in between. The DNA for the CDR3 is TGTGCCAGCAGATCCGGGGGGAGTGAAGCTTTCTTT. This gives the protein CASRSGGSEAFF.

This clone appeared once. The rearrangement joins TRBV11-2 to TRBJ1-2; D is unclear. Trimming pared 5 bases from V and 0 bases from J, leaving 19 bases between. The CDR3 loop spans 17 amino acids. The germline gives CDR1 SGHAT, CDR2 FQNNGV. The CDR3 nucleotides read TGTGCCAGCAGCCATTGGGGAACAGCCCGTACTAACTATGGCTACACCTTC. Encoded protein: CASSHWGTARTNYGYTF.

This chain connects TRBV4-2 to TRBJ2-3, with D tentatively TRBD2 (6 bases). Trimming stripped 1 base from V and 1 base from J, with 12 bases between. Germline V gene sequence: CDR1 LGHNA, CDR2 YNFKEQ. CDR3 length: 16 amino acids. The CDR3 is CASSQVGTPGTDTQYF. The CDR3 DNA sequence: TGTGCCAGCAGCCAAGTGGGGACTCCTGGCACAGATACGCAGTATTTT.

CDR3 region: CASSPGGTGSHEQYF. As DNA, the CDR3 is TGTGCCAGCAGCCCTGGTGGGACAGGGTCACACGAGCAGTACTTC. V is TRBV7-6 and J is TRBJ2-7, with TRBD1 identical over 9 bases. The V segment lost 5 bases and the J segment 5 bases; nucleotides outside the gene matches: 10. The CDR3 extends over 15 amino acids. CDR1 and CDR2 from the germline V gene are SGHVS and FNYEAQ.

The gene calls are TRBV10-3 and TRBJ1-5; no clear D gene. CDR3 size: 16 residues. Trimming cost V 1 base and J 4 bases, with 14 bases left between them. The germline V gene has CDR1 ENHRY and CDR2 SYGVKD. This chain's CDR3 is CAISELAASTNQPQHF. The CDR3 DNA is TGTGCCATCAGTGAGTTAGCCGCGTCGACAAATCAGCCCCAGCATTTT.

The J gene is TRBJ1-2, the V gene TRBV28, with a possible D match to TRBD1 (5 bases). The ends were cut back, 8 bases at V and 2 bases at J, with 9 bases in the middle. The CDR3 contains 12 residues. Germline CDR1 and CDR2: MDHEN and SYDVKM. For the CDR3, the DNA is TGTGCCAGCTCTAGGGGCAACTATGGCTACACCTTC. Translated: CASSRGNYGYTF.

The chain carries TRBV18 and TRBJ2-7; D ambiguous. The CDR3 is 14 amino acids. V dropped 5 bases and J dropped 3 bases, with 14 bases sitting between them. Germline V gene data show CDR1 as KGHSH and CDR2 as LQKENI. The CDR3 is CASSSVVVDYEQYF. As DNA, the CDR3 is TGTGCCAGCTCATCAGTAGTGGTCGACTACGAGCAGTACTTC.

This clone was counted once. The V call is TRBV18, the J call TRBJ2-7; weak D call: TRBD2 (6 bases). CDR1 is KGHSH, CDR2 LQKENI, per germline. Trimming removed 1 base from V and 6 bases from J, with 10 bases in between. There are 13 residues in the CDR3. CDR3 nucleotide sequence: TGTGCCAGCTCACCACGCGGGACCGGCGAGCAGTACTTC. This codes for CASSPRGTGEQYF.

This clone appeared a single time. This chain connects TRBV10-1 to TRBJ1-1, with TRBD1 matching over 11 bases. Germline CDR1 is WNHNN and CDR2 is SYGVQD (reference sequence). The CDR3 is 13 amino acids. V shed 6 bases and J 3 bases; nucleotides not matched to a gene: 0. For the CDR3, the DNA is TGCGCCAGCAGGGGACAGGGGGACACTGAAGCTTTCTTT. Residues: CASRGQGDTEAFF.

Comments on this clone: The sample contains more than one DNA sequence encoding this CDR3. The gene calls are TRBV5-1 and TRBJ2-7; 10 bases are shared with TRBD1. This CDR3 is 14 amino acids long. V gave up 4 bases and J gave up 4 bases; unmatched junction bases: 5. Germline-derived CDR1 and CDR2 are SGHRS and YFSETQ. CDR3 bases: TGCGCCAGCAGCCGCGGGACAGGGGATTACGAGCAGTACTTC. As protein: CASSRGTGDYEQYF.

This chain uses TRBV5-6 with TRBJ1-4, with D maybe TRBD1 (6 bases). The CDR3 is 14 residues long. Trimming stripped 4 bases from V and 7 bases from J, with 14 bases between. Germline CDR1 is SGHDT and CDR2 is YYEEEE. CDR3 DNA: TGTGCCAGCAGCCGGGGGGGCGCCGGTGAAAAACTGTTTTTT. Translated, it gives CASSRGGAGEKLFF. The complete variable domain, with remaining parts taken from reference TRBV5-6 and TRBJ1-4, reads DAGVTQSPTHLIKTRGQQVTLRCSPKSGHDTVSWYQQALGQGPQFIFQYYEEEERQRGNFPDRFSGHQFPNYSSELNVNALLLGDSALYLCASSRGGAGEKLFFGSGTQLSVL.

The rearrangement joins TRBV18 to TRBJ1-5, with D perhaps matching TRBD1 (5 bases). This CDR3 is 16 amino acids long. Germline CDR1 reads KGHSH; CDR2 reads LQKENI. V was trimmed by 3 bases and J by 2 bases, leaving 14 bases between them. In DNA form, the CDR3 reads TGTGCCAGCTCACCGCCCAGGGTAGATGGCAATCAGCCCCAGCATTTT. Translated, it gives CASSPPRVDGNQPQHF.

The V and J genes are TRBV9 and TRBJ1-1, with 11 bases matching TRBD1. The CDR3 is 17 residues long. CDR1 and CDR2 (germline): SGDLS, YYNGEE. V dropped 0 bases and J dropped 7; count of bases not matched to a gene: 11. The CDR3 is CASSVGIGTGGLIEAFF. The DNA of the CDR3 is TGTGCCAGCAGCGTAGGTATCGGGACAGGGGGACTGATTGAAGCTTTCTTT.

The V call is TRBV30, the J call TRBJ2-7; a weak D match, TRBD2 (5 bases). V was cut by 5 bases and J by 3 bases, with 14 bases left in between. This CDR3 spans 13 amino acids. Germline loops: CDR1 GTSNPN, CDR2 SVGIG (reference sequence). The CDR3 sequence is CAWSQERDYEQYF. The CDR3 DNA reads TGTGCCTGGTCCCAAGAACGGGACTACGAGCAGTACTTC.

The V call is TRBV5-6, the J call TRBJ1-5; TRBD1 is a possible D gene (6 bases). The CDR3 loop spans 14 amino acids. V lost 1 base and J 3 bases, leaving 8 bases between the germline ends. Germline-derived CDR1 and CDR2 are SGHDT and YYEEEE. The CDR3 DNA sequence: TGTGCCAGCAGCTTGTACAGGGTCAATCAGCCCCAGCATTTT. The encoded protein is CASSLYRVNQPQHF.

The chain is built from TRBV7-6 and TRBJ1-1, with D perhaps matching TRBD1 (5 bases). Trimming removed 2 bases at V and 0 bases at J, with 7 bases between. Germline V lookup: CDR1 SGHVS, CDR2 FNYEAQ. The CDR3 has 14 amino acids. CDR3 nucleotide sequence: TGTGCCAGCAGCTTAACAGGCCTGAACACTGAAGCTTTCTTT. Residues: CASSLTGLNTEAFF.